Detailed here is one T cell receptor (beta chain). TCRdb keeps only in-frame clones here, not all; method: immunoSEQ multiplex PCR. The table has 300,000 to 400,000 clones, around 85% seen once. V was trimmed by 1 base and J by 6 bases, leaving 19 bases between them. The germline gives CDR1 MNHEY, CDR2 SVGEGT. The CDR3 length is 16 residues. Assignments of participants to cohorts depended upon their own reported clinical history. The sample belongs to a study of blood T cell repertoires in COVID-19. Across the study: The study drew acute and convalescent COVID-19 samples from the United States, Italy and Spain. Sources were T cells, B-cell-depleted T cells, or PBMCs; the material itself was cDNA or gDNA.

The TCR sequence derives from a woman in her thirties or forties with acute COVID-19. Sequencing was carried out using PBMCs or T cells enriched from blood (not recorded which). J is TRBJ2-7 and V is TRBV6-2 or TRBV6-3, with D possibly TRBD2 on 6 matching bases. DNA for the CDR3: TGTGCCAGCAGTTACTTACAAGGGAGGCTAACGTCCGAGCAGTACTTC. As protein: CASSYLQGRLTSEQYF.